Listed here are 25 T cell receptor beta chains from one sample, sequenced in a study of T cell responses to AZD1222 COVID-19 vaccine (dated by TCRdb to the early 2020s). The time point label, as the study defines it: baseline before first vaccination. The library was built by means of the immunoSEQ multiplex PCR assay. TCRdb holds this immuneACCESS table with in-frame rearrangements only. Some clones are missing; in checked studies, unresolved V genes explain under half, and the rest has no known cause. This sample has fewer than 110,000 clones in its table, and around nine tenths of those were observed once. The ten top clones hold approximately 1.2% of the sample. Here the sequenced sample was peripheral blood, taken on day 0 of AZD1222 vaccination. The receptors here all came from an adult in good health.

The chain couples TRBV7-6 to TRBJ1-1; D not resolved. The V gene's germline CDR1 is SGHVS and CDR2 FNYEAQ. Between the trimmed V and J ends, which lost 5 bases and 1 base, there was a span of 8 bases. The CDR3 sequence is 13 residues long. The DNA of the CDR3 is TGTGCCAGCAGCCTGCGACAGAACACTGAAGCTTTCTTT. This codes for CASSLRQNTEAFF. The variable domain in full, with the rest retrieved from reference TRBV7-6 and TRBJ1-1, is GAGVSQSPRYKVTKRGQDVALRCDPISGHVSLYWYRQALGQGPEFLTYFNYEAQQDKSGLPNDRFSAERPEGSISTLTIQRTEQRDSAMYRCASSLRQNTEAFFGQGTRLTVV.

CDR3: CASSYDTVTQETQYF. The CDR3 DNA follows: TGTGCCAGCAGTTACGATACAGTTACCCAAGAGACCCAGTACTTC. This chain uses TRBV6-2 or TRBV6-3 with TRBJ2-5; unclear D gene. Germline CDR1 MNHEY, CDR2 SVGEGT. Trimming took 2 bases from V and 1 from J, leaving 11 bases between them. The CDR3 runs to 15 residues.

The chain recombines TRBV19 with TRBJ1-1; 9 positions agree with TRBD1. With V trimmed by 9 bases and J by 6 bases, 14 bases remained unmatched. This CDR3 has 15 residues. Germline assignment: CDR1 LNHDA and CDR2 SQIVND (reference sequence). CDR3 amino acids: CASQHRGPLRSEAFF. In DNA form, the CDR3 reads TGTGCCAGCCAACACAGGGGGCCCCTTCGCTCTGAAGCTTTCTTT.

The chain employs TRBV29-1 and TRBJ1-4; 7 nucleotides agree with TRBD1. The J segment lost 6 bases and the V segment lost 5 bases, leaving 6 bases of the junction unmatched. Looked up from germline, CDR1 is SQVTM and CDR2 is ANQGSEA. CDR3 length: 13 amino acids. The CDR3 loop reads CSVNRGPDEKLFF. The CDR3, as DNA: TGCAGCGTTAACAGGGGACCGGATGAAAAACTGTTTTTT.

V and J are TRBV6-5 and TRBJ1-1; D perhaps matches TRBD1 (5 bases). The CDR3 sequence is 13 residues long. V gave up 10 bases and J gave up 0 bases, with 12 bases separating them. CDR1 is MNHEY, CDR2 SVGAGI, per germline. CDR3 loop: CATKDSLNTEAFF. The CDR3 coding sequence is TGTGCCACCAAAGACAGCTTGAACACTGAAGCTTTCTTT.

The chain carries TRBV6-5 and TRBJ2-1; TRBD2 matches 10 bases. Germline V gene sequence: CDR1 MNHEY, CDR2 SVGAGI. This CDR3 is 14 amino acids long. After removal of 3 bases from V and 6 bases from J, the junction contained 2 bases not matched to a gene. CDR3 bases: TGTGCCAGCAGTTATAGCGGGGGGCGCAATGAGCAGTTCTTC. Translating it yields CASSYSGGRNEQFF.

The chain has TRBV4-2 and TRBJ1-1, with 11 bases lining up with TRBD1. Trimming at V came to 0 bases and at J to 5 bases, leaving 17 bases not matched to a gene. The CDR3 has 20 residues. Per germline, CDR1 LGHNA and CDR2 YNFKEQ. CDR3 in DNA: TGTGCCAGCAGCCAAGACGGACAGAGTTTTTGGGACAGGGGGTATACTGAAGCTTTCTTT. Protein: CASSQDGQSFWDRGYTEAFF.

The V gene is TRBV7-2, the J gene TRBJ2-5; the D gene could be TRBD1 or TRBD2 (5 bases each). V lost 0 bases, J lost 2 bases, and 10 bases lay in between. This CDR3 is 15 amino acids long. Germline CDR1 is SGHTA and CDR2 is FQGNSA. The CDR3 protein is CASSLAGTEQETQYF. Written as DNA, the CDR3 is TGTGCCAGCAGCTTAGCTGGGACGGAGCAAGAGACCCAGTACTTC. Full variable domain (remainder filled in from reference TRBV7-2 and TRBJ2-5): GAGVSQSPSNKVTEKGKDVELRCDPISGHTALYWYRQSLGQGLEFLIYFQGNSAPDKSGLPSDRFSAERTGGSVSTLTIQRTQQEDSAVYLCASSLAGTEQETQYFGPGTRLLVL.

V is TRBV5-4 and J is TRBJ1-4, with 8 bases lining up with TRBD1. V lost 3 bases and J lost 4; bases outside the gene matches: 2. Germline V lookup: CDR1 SGHNT, CDR2 YYREEE (reference sequence). This CDR3 spans 14 amino acids. The CDR3 region is CASSSTGGNEKLFF. CDR3 DNA sequence: TGTGCCAGCAGCTCAACAGGGGGTAATGAAAAACTGTTTTTT.

This chain connects TRBV5-1 to TRBJ1-1; TRBD1 is a possible D gene (6 bases). Trimming pared 0 bases from V and 1 base from J, leaving 13 bases between. This CDR3 region has 16 residues. Germline CDR1 SGHRS, CDR2 YFSETQ. CDR3 nucleotide sequence: TGCGCCAGCAGCTTGGTTCCCGGGACAACGAACACTGAAGCTTTCTTT. Translated, it gives CASSLVPGTTNTEAFF. The full variable domain, in which reference TRBV5-1 and TRBJ1-1 provide the parts outside the CDR3, is KAGVTQTPRYLIKTRGQQVTLSCSPISGHRSVSWYQQTPGQGLQFLFEYFSETQRNKGNFPGRFSGRQFSNSRSEMNVSTLELGDSALYLCASSLVPGTTNTEAFFGQGTRLTVV.

The chain recombines TRBV4-1 with TRBJ1-1, with D possibly matching TRBD1 (5 bases). V was shortened by 3 bases and J by 5 bases, with 16 bases between the two germline ends. From germline, CDR1 is MGHRA and CDR2 YSYEKL. The CDR3 consists of 15 residues. The CDR3 sequence: CASSQRDPVGTEAFF. DNA for the CDR3: TGCGCCAGCAGCCAGAGGGACCCCGTAGGGACTGAAGCTTTCTTT.

This chain's CDR3 is CASSPIPGRINEKLFF. CDR3 coding DNA: TGTGCCAGCTCACCCATCCCCGGACGGATTAATGAAAAACTGTTTTTT. The chain employs TRBV18 and TRBJ1-4, with D uncertain. The CDR3 has 16 residues. The germline CDR1 and CDR2 sequences are KGHSH and LQKENI. V was clipped by 3 bases and J by 4 bases, with 15 bases between them.

The chain joins TRBV12-3 or TRBV12-4 to TRBJ1-5, with TRBD1 as a possible D gene (5 bases). V shed 4 bases and J shed 7 bases, with 11 bases lying between them. The length of the CDR3 is 13 residues. CDR3 amino acids: CASSWGREQPQHF. Here the CDR3 DNA reads TGTGCCAGCAGTTGGGGGAGGGAGCAGCCCCAGCATTTT.

The rearrangement joins TRBV29-1 to TRBJ2-7, with D tentatively TRBD2 (5 bases). Germline V gene sequence: CDR1 SQVTM, CDR2 ANQGSEA. The CDR3 totals 13 residues. The germline V and J ends were trimmed by 0 bases and 3 bases, with 9 bases remaining between them. DNA of the CDR3: TGCAGCGTTGAAGACGGGAATGACTACGAGCAGTACTTC. Protein: CSVEDGNDYEQYF.

V is TRBV18 and J is TRBJ2-1; D possibly corresponds to TRBD1 (6 bases). V was cut by 6 bases and J by 0 bases, with 12 bases left in between. Germline CDR1 is KGHSH and CDR2 is LQKENI. The CDR3 totals 15 residues. The CDR3 here is CASSLDRSSYNEQFF. CDR3 in DNA: TGTGCCAGCTCCCTCGACAGGAGCTCCTACAATGAGCAGTTCTTC. Using reference TRBV18 and TRBJ2-1 for the parts outside the CDR3, the full variable domain is NAGVMQNPRHLVRRRGQEARLRCSPMKGHSHVYWYRQLPEEGLKFMVYLQKENIIDESGMPKERFSAEFPKEGPSILRIQQVVRGDSAAYFCASSLDRSSYNEQFFGPGTRLTVL.

The rearrangement links TRBV5-1 to TRBJ1-6, with D unresolved. The CDR3 has 16 residues. CDR1 is SGHRS and CDR2 is YFSETQ in the germline V gene. The V and J ends lost 5 bases and 5 bases respectively, with 17 bases between them. CDR3: CASRSNLGRNNSPLHF. The CDR3, as DNA: TGCGCCAGCAGATCTAACCTTGGAAGAAATAATTCACCCCTCCACTTT.

The rearrangement uses TRBV5-8 and TRBJ2-1; D unresolved. The germline V gene has CDR1 SGHTS and CDR2 YDEGEE. V was clipped by 2 bases and J by 1 base, with 4 bases between them. The CDR3 consists of 13 residues. Here the CDR3 reads CASSLGSYNEQFF. In nucleotides, the CDR3 is TGTGCCAGCAGCTTAGGGTCCTACAATGAGCAGTTCTTC.

The chain carries TRBV5-5 and TRBJ1-5; TRBD1 aligns across 7 bases. J was trimmed by 9 bases and V by 0 bases; bases with no gene match: 12. Germline values: CDR1 SGHKS, CDR2 YYEKEE (reference sequence). The CDR3 is 16 residues long. The chain's CDR3 is CASSLGAGGPTAPQHF. The CDR3 DNA follows: TGTGCCAGCAGCTTGGGGGCAGGGGGTCCTACCGCGCCCCAGCATTTT. The full variable domain, its missing parts supplied by reference TRBV5-5 and TRBJ1-5, is DAGVTQSPTHLIKTRGQQVTLRCSPISGHKSVSWYQQVLGQGPQFIFQYYEKEERGRGNFPDRFSARQFPNYSSELNVNALLLGDSALYLCASSLGAGGPTAPQHFGDGTRLSIL.

The V call is TRBV7-8, the J call TRBJ1-2, with D tentatively TRBD1 (5 bases). V lost 1 base, J lost 6 bases, and 15 bases lay in between. The CDR3 length is 15 residues. Germline V gene sequence: CDR1 SGHVS, CDR2 FQNEAQ. The CDR3 DNA sequence: TGTGCCAGCAGCTTAGTTTCAAGGGACGGGAATGGCTACACCTTC. Translation: CASSLVSRDGNGYTF. Variable domain in full (rest from reference TRBV7-8 and TRBJ1-2): GAGVSQSPRYKVAKRGQDVALRCDPISGHVSLFWYQQALGQGPEFLTYFQNEAQLDKSGLPSDRFFAERPEGSVSTLKIQRTQQEDSAVYLCASSLVSRDGNGYTFGSGTRLTVV.

The chain has TRBV6-5 and TRBJ1-2; possible D gene TRBD1, 5 bases. The CDR3 consists of 15 residues. Germline loops: CDR1 MNHEY, CDR2 SVGAGI. The V and J ends lost 6 bases and 3 bases respectively, with 17 bases between them. The CDR3 loop is CASRGTDPIYYGYTF. DNA of the CDR3: TGTGCCAGCAGGGGGACGGATCCCATTTACTATGGCTACACCTTC.

The chain recombines TRBV11-2 with TRBJ1-2; tentatively, D is TRBD1 (5 bases). Germline CDR1 and CDR2: SGHAT and FQNNGV. V lost 2 bases to trimming and J lost 6 bases, with 13 bases between them. The CDR3 has 14 amino acids. This CDR3 is CASSLLVRVDGYTF. CDR3 bases: TGTGCCAGCAGCTTATTGGTCAGGGTAGATGGCTACACCTTC.

The chain links TRBV4-2 to TRBJ1-1; D is undetermined. CDR1 and CDR2 (germline): LGHNA, YNFKEQ. Trimming removed 0 bases from V and 1 base from J, with 9 bases in between. This CDR3 region has 15 residues. The CDR3 nucleotides read TGTGCCAGCAGCCAAGATAAGGCGTCGAACACTGAAGCTTTCTTT. It encodes CASSQDKASNTEAFF.

The rearrangement joins TRBV3-1 (or the pseudogene TRBV3-2) to TRBJ1-4; D is uncertain. There are 15 residues in the CDR3. CDR1 and CDR2 (germline): LGHDT, YNNKEL (reference sequence). V lost 4 bases, J lost 3 bases, and 12 bases lay in between. This CDR3 is CASSLSMGSNEKLFF. The CDR3, as DNA: TGTGCCAGCAGCCTTTCAATGGGCTCTAATGAAAAACTGTTTTTT.

This chain uses TRBV6-5 with TRBJ1-4; D unresolved. Germline assignment: CDR1 MNHEY and CDR2 SVGAGI. The CDR3 length is 14 residues. The V and J ends lost 6 bases and 0 bases respectively, with 8 bases between them. DNA of the CDR3: TGTGCCAGCAGCCGGGCGGCAACTAATGAAAAACTGTTTTTT. This encodes CASSRAATNEKLFF.

The gene calls are TRBV20-1 and TRBJ2-7, with D perhaps matching TRBD2 (6 bases). Germline lookup yields CDR1 DFQATT and CDR2 SNEGSKA (reference sequence). The ends were cut back, 3 bases at V and 0 bases at J, with 18 bases in the middle. There are 16 residues in the CDR3. The CDR3 nucleotides are TGCAGTGCTAGTGCCTCCCTAGCGCGACCCTCCTACGAGCAGTACTTC. It codes for CSASASLARPSYEQYF.